Listed below are T cell receptor beta chains from one sample, sequenced in a study of regulatory T cells in long-lasting Graves disease. TCRdb independently ran MiXCR on the multiplex PCR reads; one entry per CDR3 protein. The sample records hundreds of thousands of distinct CDR3 sequences, about 21% being singletons. Here the sequenced sample was peripheral blood mononuclear cells (PBMCs), taken when the disease was refractory, from a patient treated with antithyroid drugs. These receptors originate from a female donor with Graves disease. CDR3s include the opening cysteine and the closing phenylalanine or tryptophan. D genes are given only for firm matches. Only some rows state a clone size, as once, few, many or a class for expanded clones.

CASSQGGGGAQGTQYF	TGTGCCAGCAGCCAAGGGGGTGGTGGAGCCCAGGGGACCCAGTACTTC	TRBV3-1	few	TRBJ2-5	.
CASSFSPGELFF	TGTGCCAGCAGCTTCTCCCCCGGGGAGCTGTTTTTT	TRBV7-9	many	TRBJ2-2	.
CASSVTGGVPSYEQYF	TGTGCCAGCAGTGTAACAGGCGGGGTTCCCTCCTACGAGCAGTACTTC	TRBV2	many	TRBJ2-7	.
CASSPAGGYGELFF	TGTGCCAGCAGTCCAGCGGGAGGTTACGGGGAGCTGTTTTTT	TRBV12-3/TRBV12-4	.	TRBJ2-2	TRBD2
CAITSGQGAGSPLHF	TGTGCCATCACCTCCGGACAGGGGGCTGGTTCACCCCTCCACTTT	TRBV10-3	.	TRBJ1-6	TRBD1
CASSQLIGIGPTGELFF	TGCGCCAGCAGCCAATTAATAGGGATTGGCCCAACCGGGGAGCTGTTTTTT	TRBV4-1	.	TRBJ2-2	.
CASRGTGSLFF	TGTGCCAGCAGGGGGACAGGATCCCTGTTTTTT	TRBV10-3	.	TRBJ2-2	TRBD1
CATSRKTGGIDEQFF	TGTGCCACCAGCAGGAAGACAGGGGGCATCGATGAGCAGTTCTTC	TRBV15	.	TRBJ2-1	TRBD1
CASSSTRGGGQIVYSPLHF	TGTGCCAGCAGCTCCACGCGAGGGGGGGGGCAAATCGTTTATTCACCCCTCCACTTT	TRBV5-4	.	TRBJ1-6	.
CASSFRRNEQFF	TGTGCCAGCAGCTTCAGGCGCAATGAGCAGTTCTTC	TRBV13	few	TRBJ2-1	.
CATSAGAGVRETQYF	TGTGCCACCAGCGCCGGAGCGGGAGTTAGGGAGACCCAGTACTTC	TRBV15	.	TRBJ2-5	TRBD2
CASSAGGLSNQPQHF	TGTGCCAGCAGCGCAGGGGGCCTTAGCAATCAGCCCCAGCATTTT	TRBV9	many	TRBJ1-5	TRBD1
CASSRRTSGNNEQFF	TGTGCCAGCAGCCGCCGGACTAGCGGGAACAATGAGCAGTTCTTC	TRBV13	many	TRBJ2-1	TRBD2
CASSVIGVETQYF	TGTGCCAGCAGCGTAATTGGGGTCGAGACCCAGTACTTC	TRBV9	few	TRBJ2-5	.
CASSLYEARELFF	TGTGCCAGCAGTTTATATGAGGCCCGGGAGCTGTTTTTT	TRBV27	.	TRBJ2-2	.
CSAHSGGGSPLHF	TGCAGTGCTCACTCAGGGGGCGGTTCACCCCTCCACTTT	TRBV20-1	.	TRBJ1-6	TRBD1
CASLDPGGLTYEQYF	TGCGCCAGTCTCGATCCGGGAGGGCTAACCTACGAGCAGTACTTC	TRBV10-2	many	TRBJ2-7	TRBD2
CASSVRSRPDGYTF	TGTGCCAGTAGCGTACGCTCCCGTCCGGATGGCTACACCTTC	TRBV19	.	TRBJ1-2	.
CASSHGGLARVSEQYF	TGTGCCAGCAGCCATGGCGGACTAGCGAGAGTGAGCGAGCAGTACTTC	TRBV3-1	many	TRBJ2-7	TRBD2
CASSPVDSLTGELFF	TGTGCCAGCAGCCCGGTGGACTCCCTCACCGGGGAGCTGTTTTTT	TRBV9	.	TRBJ2-2	.
CASSFGLRGTEAFF	TGTGCCAGCAGCTTCGGCCTACGCGGCACTGAAGCTTTCTTT	TRBV11-2	many	TRBJ1-1	.
CASSLDLWQYF	TGTGCCAGCAGTCTCGACTTATGGCAGTACTTC	TRBV7-9	.	TRBJ2-7	.
CSARPTEQGRHSGANVLTF	TGCAGTGCTAGACCGACCGAACAGGGTCGTCATTCTGGGGCCAACGTCCTGACTTTC	TRBV20-1	few	TRBJ2-6	.
CASSQVIGVTSIGEQYF	TGCGCCAGCAGCCAAGTTATCGGCGTAACTAGCATAGGCGAGCAGTACTTC	TRBV4-1	few	TRBJ2-7	.
CASSPAGDGANVLTF	TGTGCCAGCAGCCCGGCGGGAGATGGGGCCAACGTCCTGACTTTC	TRBV27	.	TRBJ2-6	TRBD2
CASSLVGGRNTGELFF	TGCGCCAGCAGCTTGGTCGGGGGAAGGAACACCGGGGAGCTGTTTTTT	TRBV5-1	many	TRBJ2-2	.
CASSSTKIGGQETQYF	TGCGCCAGCAGCTCCACGAAGATAGGGGGGCAAGAGACCCAGTACTTC	TRBV5-1	.	TRBJ2-5	.
CSVGGNYEQYF	TGCAGCGTTGGGGGGAACTACGAGCAGTACTTC	TRBV29-1	many	TRBJ2-7	.
CASSPLVGDIYEQYF	TGTGCCAGCAGCCCTCTGGTAGGGGACATCTACGAGCAGTACTTC	TRBV14	.	TRBJ2-7	.
CASSGIRGSYEQYF	TGTGCCAGCAGTGGAATACGGGGCTCCTACGAGCAGTACTTC	TRBV27	few	TRBJ2-7	.
CAISESGTSEAFF	TGTGCCATCAGTGAGTCGGGGACTTCTGAAGCTTTCTTT	TRBV10-3	few	TRBJ1-1	.
CASSPTPGLAEEQYF	TGTGCCAGCAGCCCAACTCCGGGACTAGCAGAAGAGCAGTACTTC	TRBV3-1	many	TRBJ2-7	TRBD2
CASSLNERPGELFF	TGTGCCAGCAGCTTAAATGAGCGGCCCGGGGAGCTGTTTTTT	TRBV7-9	few	TRBJ2-2	.
CASRSGTLSYNEQFF	TGTGCCAGTAGGTCCGGGACACTTTCCTACAATGAGCAGTTCTTC	TRBV19	.	TRBJ2-1	.
CASSPRTGGPAGELFF	TGTGCCAGCAGCCCCCGCACGGGAGGGCCTGCTGGGGAGCTGTTTTTT	TRBV12-3/TRBV12-4	.	TRBJ2-2	TRBD2
CASSPTGLDYEQYF	TGTGCCAGCAGTCCAACGGGCCTCGACTACGAGCAGTACTTC	TRBV28	many	TRBJ2-7	.
CASTEDRGIYGYTF	TGTGCCAGCACCGAAGACAGGGGGATTTATGGCTACACCTTC	TRBV2	many	TRBJ1-2	TRBD1
CASSATGTANTGELFF	TGTGCCAGCAGCGCCACCGGGACGGCGAACACCGGGGAGCTGTTTTTT	TRBV9	.	TRBJ2-2	.
CASSIQGSSNEKLFF	TGTGCCAGCTCCATCCAGGGATCTTCTAATGAAAAACTGTTTTTT	TRBV2	few	TRBJ1-4	.
CATLRALRDEQYF	TGTGCCACCCTGAGGGCCCTCAGGGACGAGCAGTACTTC	TRBV6-1	few	TRBJ2-7	.
CSAWEQGSYEQYF	TGCAGTGCTTGGGAACAGGGGTCCTACGAGCAGTACTTC	TRBV20-1	.	TRBJ2-7	TRBD1
CASSFRVAAESGTYEQYF	TGTGCCAGCAGCTTCCGGGTAGCGGCCGAATCCGGAACCTACGAGCAGTACTTC	TRBV7-8	many	TRBJ2-7	.
CASSPGGGDPYEQYF	TGTGCCAGCAGTCCGGGAGGGGGTGATCCCTACGAGCAGTACTTC	TRBV5-4	.	TRBJ2-7	TRBD2
CASSLRWGPRNQPQHF	TGTGCCAGCAGTTTAAGATGGGGACCGCGAAATCAGCCCCAGCATTTT	TRBV28	few	TRBJ1-5	.
CATSEGQGQGETQYF	TGTGCCACCAGTGAAGGACAGGGCCAAGGGGAGACCCAGTACTTC	TRBV24-1	many	TRBJ2-5	TRBD1
CSASVGTEAFF	TGCAGTGCTAGTGTCGGCACTGAAGCTTTCTTT	TRBV20-1	many	TRBJ1-1	.
CASSLEPGQEGEQYF	TGTGCCAGCAGCTTAGAACCGGGACAGGAGGGCGAGCAGTACTTC	TRBV11-2	many	TRBJ2-7	TRBD1